The sequence of this TCR beta chain was determined in a study of CD8 T cells in Susac syndrome. An amount of RNA that ranged from roughly 0.45 to 1 ug was reverse transcribed with random hexamers. Across 54 Vbeta and 13 Jbeta, TCR beta CDR3 was amplified with immunoSEQ multiplex PCR. TCRdb re-called the immunoSEQ multiplex PCR reads with MiXCR, one entry per CDR3 protein. This sample has some 450,000 distinct CDR3 sequences, with approximately 85% found just once. Sequencing of TCR beta was undertaken in CD8+ and CD4+ T cells derived from blood. TEMRA cells were FACS-enriched, and CD8+ and CD4+ T cells were isolated negatively. Source material: CD8+ T cells from PBMCs. The source is a human donor with multiple sclerosis.

The CDR3 DNA is TGCGCCAGCTCAACGGGGACCGCCAATGAGCAGTTCTTC. Translation gives CASSTGTANEQFF. This sequence joins TRBV10-1 and TRBJ2-1, with D perhaps being TRBD1 or TRBD2 (5 bases each). The CDR3 totals 13 residues. In germline, CDR1 is WNHNN, CDR2 SYGVQD (reference sequence). V was cut by 8 bases and J by 6 bases, with 14 bases left in between.